The T cell receptor beta chain described here comes from a study of blood T cells in healthy people across ages. Background on the study: Template switching caught about one barcoded beta molecule for each two T cells.

Study results and limitations: Observed TCR beta diversity showed a strong correlation with the percentage of naive T cells as measured by flow cytometry.

CDR1 and CDR2 (germline): LNHNV, YYDKDF (reference sequence). V shed 1 base and J shed 2 bases, with 12 bases lying between them. CDR3 length: 16 amino acids. Through a sample-barcoded 5' primer and a J-beta primer mix, a second PCR was run for roughly 6 to 12 cycles. TCRdb re-called the 5' RACE reads with MiXCR, one entry per CDR3 protein. The repertoire holds about 1.6 million distinct CDR3 sequences, with almost 35% as singletons. Aged about 6 to 100, donors were systemically healthy Caucasians from Russia. No fewer than 7 million PBMCs went into each sample. This clonotype was detected a few times. Antigen: not known.

Source material: blood. The chain is built from TRBV15 and TRBJ1-5; D call uncertain. The TCR originated in a woman under 40 in good health. The CDR3 sequence is CATSRGVTEGNQPQHF. DNA for the CDR3: TGTGCCACCAGCAGAGGAGTCACAGAAGGCAATCAGCCCCAGCATTTT.